The rows below give T cell receptor beta chains drawn from one sample of a study of T cell responses to AZD1222 COVID-19 vaccine. Produced via immunoSEQ multiplex PCR; TCRdb's table is partial and in-frame only. The sample consists of roughly 110,000 clones, about 93% of them appearing once. This specimen was peripheral blood, taken 28 days after the second AZD1222 dose. Receptor source: an adult who received the AZD1222 COVID-19 vaccine. CDR3s include the opening cysteine and the closing phenylalanine or tryptophan. D genes are given only for firm matches. Size values are once, few and many counts, or a class for expanded clones, and some rows have none.

v_gene	abundance	d_gene	j_gene	CDR3aa	CDR3nt
TRBV24-1	.	.	TRBJ2-1	CATSDSTGPHPYNEQFF	TGTGCCACCAGTGATTCGACGGGACCACACCCATACAATGAGCAGTTCTTC
TRBV6-5	.	TRBD2	TRBJ2-7	CATYPTAAGGYEQYF	TGTGCCACCTATCCCACCGCGGCGGGAGGATACGAGCAGTACTTC
TRBV19	.	.	TRBJ2-1	CASSIGGRSSYNEQFF	TGTGCCAGTAGTATAGGGGGGCGGAGCTCCTACAATGAGCAGTTCTTC
TRBV10-1	.	.	TRBJ2-7	CASSPDTGTSYEQYF	TGCGCCAGCAGCCCCGATACAGGGACCTCCTACGAGCAGTACTTC
TRBV2	.	.	TRBJ2-2	CASSEALRTVNTGELFF	TGTGCCAGCAGTGAAGCGCTTCGGACAGTAAACACCGGGGAGCTGTTTTTT
TRBV7-6	.	.	TRBJ1-5	CASSLVQGGQPQHF	TGTGCCAGCAGCTTGGTACAGGGTGGTCAGCCCCAGCATTTT
TRBV11-1	.	.	TRBJ2-5	CASSPQLGETQYF	TGTGCCAGCAGCCCGCAGCTGGGAGAGACCCAGTACTTC
TRBV7-6	.	.	TRBJ2-2	CASSLWGPGTQTGELFF	TGTGCCAGCAGCTTATGGGGGCCGGGCACTCAAACCGGGGAGCTGTTTTTT
TRBV27	.	TRBD1	TRBJ2-2	CASSNRGEGPTGELFF	TGTGCCAGCTCAAACAGGGGGGAAGGTCCCACCGGGGAGCTGTTTTTT
TRBV3-1/TRBV3-2	.	.	TRBJ2-1	CASSPSPSYNEQFF	TGTGCCAGCAGCCCTAGCCCCTCCTACAATGAGCAGTTCTTC
TRBV2	once	.	TRBJ1-5	CASRGRGGSQPQHF	TGTGCCAGCAGGGGACGGGGGGGCAGCCAGCCCCAGCATTTT
TRBV5-6	.	.	TRBJ2-7	CASSLAGIYGEQYF	TGTGCCAGCAGCTTGGCCGGAATCTATGGCGAGCAGTACTTC
TRBV6-2/TRBV6-3	once	.	TRBJ1-1	CASSYPRRGMNTEAFF	TGTGCCAGCAGTTACCCACGGAGAGGCATGAACACTGAAGCTTTCTTT
TRBV18	.	TRBD1	TRBJ1-5	CASSARDRGNQPQHF	TGTGCCAGCTCAGCCCGGGACAGGGGAAATCAGCCCCAGCATTTT
TRBV7-9	.	.	TRBJ1-5	CASSLGRTEGNQPQHF	TGTGCCAGCAGCTTGGGGAGGACAGAGGGGAATCAGCCCCAGCATTTT
TRBV5-4	.	TRBD2	TRBJ2-1	CASSTRLAGMGEQFF	TGTGCCAGCAGCACACGACTAGCGGGGATGGGTGAGCAGTTCTTC
TRBV7-6	.	TRBD2	TRBJ2-7	CASSLSASGRVEQYF	TGTGCCAGCAGCTTATCAGCTAGCGGGAGGGTGGAGCAGTACTTC
TRBV7-2	.	TRBD2	TRBJ2-5	CASSPTVLAAFKETQYF	TGTGCCAGCAGCCCCACGGTACTAGCGGCCTTCAAAGAGACCCAGTACTTC
TRBV11-3	.	.	TRBJ2-1	CASNTGGSYNEQFF	TGTGCCAGCAACACCGGCGGCTCCTACAATGAGCAGTTCTTC
TRBV5-6	.	.	TRBJ1-3	CASSLGRYSGNTIYF	TGTGCCAGCAGCTTGGGGAGATACTCTGGAAACACCATATATTTT
TRBV3-1/TRBV3-2	.	TRBD2	TRBJ2-3	CASSQDPFWRGAPKSTDTQYF	TGTGCCAGCAGCCAAGACCCTTTCTGGCGGGGGGCCCCAAAGAGCACAGATACGCAGTATTTT
TRBV7-9	.	.	TRBJ2-5	CASSLGAEETQYF	TGTGCCAGCAGCTTAGGGGCGGAAGAGACCCAGTACTTC
TRBV5-1	.	.	TRBJ1-1	CASSLGGTNTEAFF	TGCGCCAGCAGCTTGGGGGGGACGAACACTGAAGCTTTCTTT
TRBV29-1	.	.	TRBJ1-2	CSVVTGYGYTF	TGCAGCGTTGTCACAGGATATGGCTACACCTTC
TRBV28	.	TRBD1	TRBJ1-1	CASSSQTGWAFF	TGTGCCAGCAGTTCTCAGACAGGGTGGGCTTTCTTT
TRBV11-2	.	.	TRBJ2-7	CASSPGVAYEQYF	TGTGCCAGCAGCCCAGGGGTCGCCTACGAGCAGTACTTC
TRBV7-6	.	.	TRBJ2-7	CASSPLADRYEQYF	TGTGCCAGCAGCCCCCTAGCTGACCGATACGAGCAGTACTTC
TRBV6-2/TRBV6-3	.	TRBD1	TRBJ1-5	CASSQGGENQPQHF	TGTGCCAGCAGTCAGGGGGGGGAAAATCAGCCCCAGCATTTT
TRBV5-1	.	TRBD1	TRBJ1-3	CASSPGTGQTGNTIYF	TGCGCCAGCAGCCCTGGGACAGGGCAGACTGGAAACACCATATATTTT
TRBV5-1	once	.	TRBJ2-1	CASSPDSDLAEQFF	TGCGCCAGCAGCCCCGACTCCGATTTGGCTGAGCAGTTCTTC
TRBV5-6	.	TRBD1	TRBJ1-1	CASSFWTGGAYSTEAFF	TGTGCCAGCAGCTTCTGGACAGGGGGCGCTTATAGCACTGAAGCTTTCTTT
TRBV30	.	.	TRBJ1-5	CACGGGSNQPQHF	TGTGCCTGTGGGGGGGGAAGCAATCAGCCCCAGCATTTT
TRBV3-1/TRBV3-2	.	.	TRBJ1-2	CASSLNSRGYTF	TGTGCCAGCAGCCTCAATAGTCGGGGCTACACCTTC
TRBV20-1	.	.	TRBJ1-1	CSARDVRGAFF	TGCAGTGCTAGAGATGTGAGGGGAGCTTTCTTT
TRBV11-2	.	.	TRBJ1-4	CASATLRIEKLFF	TGTGCCAGCGCGACCCTCAGAATTGAAAAACTGTTTTTT
TRBV15	once	.	TRBJ2-4	CATSTPRPEGKNIQYF	TGTGCCACCAGCACCCCCCGGCCGGAGGGCAAAAACATTCAGTACTTC
TRBV12-3/TRBV12-4	.	.	TRBJ1-2	CASSLWLRGYTF	TGTGCCAGCAGTTTATGGTTACGCGGCTACACCTTC
TRBV10-3	.	.	TRBJ1-5	CAISESGLGQPQHF	TGTGCCATCAGTGAGTCAGGGCTCGGGCAGCCCCAGCATTTT
TRBV6-5	.	TRBD1	TRBJ1-2	CASSTRGGGDYGYTF	TGTGCCAGCAGTACCCGGGGAGGGGGCGACTATGGCTACACCTTC
TRBV6-5	.	TRBD1	TRBJ2-7	CASMVQGQGVYEQYF	TGTGCCAGCATGGTCCAGGGACAGGGGGTATACGAGCAGTACTTC
TRBV29-1	once	TRBD2	TRBJ2-7	CSVRLAAYEQYF	TGCAGCGTTCGTCTAGCGGCCTACGAGCAGTACTTC
TRBV6-1	.	TRBD2	TRBJ2-1	CASSGALGEGYNEQFF	TGTGCCAGCAGTGGGGCTTTAGGGGAGGGATACAATGAGCAGTTCTTC
TRBV7-9	.	.	TRBJ1-2	CASSGGRGYGYTF	TGTGCCAGCAGCGGTGGTCGGGGCTATGGCTACACCTTC
TRBV3-1/TRBV3-2	.	.	TRBJ2-2	CASSQVGGGTGELFF	TGTGCCAGCAGCCAAGTAGGGGGAGGCACCGGGGAGCTGTTTTTT
TRBV5-1	.	TRBD1	TRBJ1-2	CASSSVQGALHGYTF	TGCGCCAGCAGCAGTGTACAGGGGGCGCTTCATGGCTACACCTTC